The rows below give T cell receptor beta chains drawn from one sample of a study of glioma-infiltrating T cells after dendritic cell vaccination. Data came from immunoSEQ multiplex PCR; TCRdb stores just in-frame clones and leaves some out. Among over 80,000 clones listed, about 81% were seen once. This sample comprised blood, obtained after dendritic cell vaccination. The origin of the receptors is a human donor with glioblastoma. Both conserved end residues are part of each CDR3. A D gene is named only where the DNA matches it firmly. Only part of the rows carry a size: once, few, many, or a class if the clone is expanded.

TGCAGCGTTGCACAGGGGGCCTACAATGAGCAGTTCTTC	CSVAQGAYNEQFF	few	TRBD1	TRBV29-1	TRBJ2-1
TGTGCCTGGAGTCCCGGGACTAGCGGGAGGGGGGGGTTCTTC	CAWSPGTSGRGGFF	-	TRBD2	TRBV30	TRBJ2-1
TGTGCCAGTAGGGATACCGGGACAGGGAATGAAAAACTGTTTTTT	CASRDTGTGNEKLFF	-	TRBD1	TRBV19	TRBJ1-4
TGTGCCAGTAGTGTGGGACAGGGAATCGGCGAGCAGTACTTC	CASSVGQGIGEQYF	-	TRBD1	TRBV19	TRBJ2-7
TGTGCCAGCAGTTCGACGATCCGGGACACAACTGGCTACACCTTC	CASSSTIRDTTGYTF	-	-	TRBV6-5	TRBJ1-2
TGCAGCGTTGTAAGGACTCCTTATGGCTACACCTTC	CSVVRTPYGYTF	-	-	TRBV29-1	TRBJ1-2
TGTGCCAGTTCCGGGACTAGATCGTACGAGCAGTACTTC	CASSGTRSYEQYF	-	TRBD2	TRBV27	TRBJ2-7
TGTGCCAGCAGCTGGCTCAACGGACTAGCGGGAGATAGCACAGATACGCAGTATTTT	CASSWLNGLAGDSTDTQYF	few	TRBD2	TRBV13	TRBJ2-3
TGCGCCAGCAGGCTGGGGGGTGTTGGTGACACCATATATTTT	CASRLGGVGDTIYF	-	-	TRBV5-1	TRBJ1-3
TGTGCCAGCAGCCAAGATCTGCTAGCGCTACAGTTCTTC	CASSQDLLALQFF	-	-	TRBV4-2	TRBJ2-1
TGTGCCAGCAGCGCCCCGACAGAAATAAGCACAGATACGCAGTATTTT	CASSAPTEISTDTQYF	-	-	TRBV9	TRBJ2-3
TGTGCCAGCAGCCCTGGCCGGGGGAACACTGAAGCTTTCTTT	CASSPGRGNTEAFF	once	-	TRBV5-4	TRBJ1-1
TGTGCCAGCAGCCCTCGTTCTGGGACAGGGGGGGCCAATGAGCAGTTCTTC	CASSPRSGTGGANEQFF	-	TRBD1	TRBV9	TRBJ2-1
TGTGCCAGCAGCCCCCGGAGTACCTCTGGAAACACCATATATTTT	CASSPRSTSGNTIYF	-	-	TRBV7-9	TRBJ1-3
TGTGCCAGCAGTTTTAGACAGATCTTCGGCACAGATACGCAGTATTTT	CASSFRQIFGTDTQYF	-	-	TRBV6-5	TRBJ2-3
TGTGCCAGCAGTCCTTACGGGGGGACTGAAGCTTTCTTT	CASSPYGGTEAFF	once	-	TRBV27	TRBJ1-1
TGTGCCAGCAGCCTACGTCAGGAAGAGACCCAGTACTTC	CASSLRQEETQYF	-	-	TRBV7-3	TRBJ2-5
TGTGCCAGCAGCCAGCGATCCCCACAAAGTCGGGCCAACGTCCTGACTTTC	CASSQRSPQSRANVLTF	-	-	TRBV7-8	TRBJ2-6
TGTGCCAGCAGTGAAATCGGTAATCAGCCCCAGCATTTT	CASSEIGNQPQHF	-	-	TRBV6-1	TRBJ1-5
TGTGCCAGCAGTTCCCCTCCAAGAGTCTACGAGCAGTACTTC	CASSSPPRVYEQYF	-	-	TRBV7-8	TRBJ2-7
TGCGCCAGCAGCTTGGAATCCGCGGGACAGGTTAACAATGAGCAGTTCTTC	CASSLESAGQVNNEQFF	-	TRBD1	TRBV5-1	TRBJ2-1
TGTGCCAGCAGAGGACTAGCGGCAAACAATGAGCAGTTCTTC	CASRGLAANNEQFF	few	TRBD2	TRBV2	TRBJ2-1